This T cell receptor (beta chain) was documented in a study of vaccination effects on CD4 cells after COVID-19. As concerns this clone: Its antigen is as yet unknown.

The length of the CDR3 is 16 residues. Germline trimming cut 5 bases from V and 3 bases from J; bases unmatched to any gene: 8. Germline CDR1 SEHNR, CDR2 FQNEAQ (reference sequence). The repertoire was sequenced with immunoSEQ multiplex PCR; TCRdb's copy has only in-frame clones and lacks some. Altogether around 66,000 clones are present, 70% to 85% being singletons, with the ten largest covering 2% to 2.5%. Culture lasted under 13 days before CD4+ T cell isolation. Subjects were given two BNT162b2 or mRNA-1273 vaccine doses. The sample here was CD4+ T cells from PBMCs cultured without peptide, taken after COVID-19 vaccination. V gene TRBV7-9 combines with J gene TRBJ2-5; TRBD2 matches at 11 bases. The source is a human donor who received a COVID-19 vaccine. CDR3 amino acids: CASSLLTSGAKETQYF. The CDR3, as DNA: TGTGCCAGCAGCCTCCTGACTAGCGGGGCTAAAGAGACCCAGTACTTC.